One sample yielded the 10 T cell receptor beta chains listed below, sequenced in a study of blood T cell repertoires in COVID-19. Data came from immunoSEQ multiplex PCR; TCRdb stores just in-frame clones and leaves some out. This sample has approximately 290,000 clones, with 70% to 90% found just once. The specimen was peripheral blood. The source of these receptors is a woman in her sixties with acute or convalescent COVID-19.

The CDR3 protein is CASSLGQGGTDTQYF. CDR3 sequence (DNA): TGTGCCAGCAGCTTAGGACAGGGGGGGACAGATACGCAGTATTTT. The chain carries TRBV7-9 and TRBJ2-3, with 9 bases aligning to TRBD1. The trim removed 1 base at V and 3 bases at J, leaving 2 bases unmatched. Germline CDR1 SEHNR, CDR2 FQNEAQ (reference sequence). This CDR3 comprises 15 residues.

CDR3 DNA: TGTGCCAGCAGTTGGGGACAGGGAAGTCAGCCCCAGCATTTT. It yields the protein CASSWGQGSQPQHF. The gene calls are TRBV6-5 and TRBJ1-5; 9 bases fit TRBD1. The CDR3 covers 14 residues. Germline values: CDR1 MNHEY, CDR2 SVGAGI. Trimming cost V 4 bases and J 6 bases; bases outside gene matches: 4.

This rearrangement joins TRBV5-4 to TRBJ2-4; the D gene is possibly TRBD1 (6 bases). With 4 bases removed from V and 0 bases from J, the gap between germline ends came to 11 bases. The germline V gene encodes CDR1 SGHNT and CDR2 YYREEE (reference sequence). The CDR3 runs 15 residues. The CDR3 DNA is TGTGCCAGCAGCGAGGGACACAGAGCCAAAAACATTCAGTACTTC. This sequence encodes CASSEGHRAKNIQYF.

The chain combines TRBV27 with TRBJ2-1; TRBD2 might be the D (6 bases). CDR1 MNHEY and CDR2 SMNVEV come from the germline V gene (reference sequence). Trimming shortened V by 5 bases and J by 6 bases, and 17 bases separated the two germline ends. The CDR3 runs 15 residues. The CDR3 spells CASSDYSGVVNEQFF. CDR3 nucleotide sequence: TGTGCCAGCAGTGACTATTCGGGAGTCGTCAATGAGCAGTTCTTC.

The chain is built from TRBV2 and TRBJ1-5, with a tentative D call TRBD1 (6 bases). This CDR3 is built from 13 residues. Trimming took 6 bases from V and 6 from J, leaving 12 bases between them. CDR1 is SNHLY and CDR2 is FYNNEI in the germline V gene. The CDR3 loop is CASSSTGSQPQHF. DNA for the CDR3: TGTGCCAGCAGCTCTACAGGGAGTCAGCCCCAGCATTTT.

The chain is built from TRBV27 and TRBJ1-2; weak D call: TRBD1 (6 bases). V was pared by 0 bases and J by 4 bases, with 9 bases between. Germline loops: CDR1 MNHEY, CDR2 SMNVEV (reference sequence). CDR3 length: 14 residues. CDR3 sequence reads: CASSLSGRGYGYTF. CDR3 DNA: TGTGCCAGCAGTTTATCGGGCAGGGGCTATGGCTACACCTTC.

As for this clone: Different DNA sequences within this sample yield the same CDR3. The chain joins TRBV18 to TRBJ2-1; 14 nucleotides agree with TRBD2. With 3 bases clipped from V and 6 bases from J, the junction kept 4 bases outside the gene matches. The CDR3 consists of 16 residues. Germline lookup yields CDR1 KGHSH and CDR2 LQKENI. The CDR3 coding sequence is TGTGCCAGCTCACCGCCCGGACTAGCGGGGGGCAATGAGCAGTTCTTC. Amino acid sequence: CASSPPGLAGGNEQFF.

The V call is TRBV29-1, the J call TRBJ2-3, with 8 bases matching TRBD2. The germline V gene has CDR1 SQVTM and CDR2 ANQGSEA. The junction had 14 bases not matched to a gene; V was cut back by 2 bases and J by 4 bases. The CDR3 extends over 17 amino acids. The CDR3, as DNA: TGCAGCGTTGAACCGCGGGCCGGGACTAGAGTCGCAGATACGCAGTATTTT. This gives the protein CSVEPRAGTRVADTQYF.

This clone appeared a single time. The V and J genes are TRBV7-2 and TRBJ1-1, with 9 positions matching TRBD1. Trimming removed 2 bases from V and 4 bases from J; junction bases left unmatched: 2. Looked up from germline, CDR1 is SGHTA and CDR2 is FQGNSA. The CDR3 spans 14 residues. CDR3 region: CASSLKTGGTEAFF. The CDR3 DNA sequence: TGTGCCAGCAGCTTAAAGACAGGGGGCACTGAAGCTTTCTTT.

The CDR3 protein is CASSPLTDLNTEAFF. Written as DNA, the CDR3 is TGTGCCAGCAGCCCCCTGACAGATCTGAACACTGAAGCTTTCTTT. The chain uses TRBV9 and TRBJ1-1, with a possible D match to TRBD1 (5 bases). V lost 4 bases to trimming and J lost 0 bases, with 13 bases between them. The CDR3 covers 15 residues. The germline gives CDR1 SGDLS, CDR2 YYNGEE.